One and the same sample provided the 14 T cell receptor beta chains below, sequenced in a study of cytomegalovirus exposure and HLA in healthy donors. This table comes from immunoSEQ multiplex PCR, and its TCRdb copy is limited to in-frame clones, with some not included. In the table there are over 200,000 clones, less than 95% of which are singletons. Sequenced sample: PBMCs. Receptor source: a woman in her 30s in good health and CMV-seronegative.

The chain couples TRBV4-2 to TRBJ2-2, with D perhaps TRBD2 (6 bases). V shed 0 bases and J shed 6 bases, with 17 bases lying between them. Germline-derived CDR1 and CDR2 are LGHNA and YNFKEQ. The CDR3 spans 17 residues. In DNA, the CDR3 is TGTGCCAGCAGCCAAGATGGGAGTTGGAGGGCCGCCGGGGAGCTGTTTTTT. Its protein product is CASSQDGSWRAAGELFF.

CDR3 loop: CASSPIRVSTDTQYF. CDR3 nucleotides: TGTGCCAGCAGCCCGATTAGAGTTAGCACAGATACGCAGTATTTT. The gene calls are TRBV7-8 and TRBJ2-3; D not resolved. Trimming shortened V by 5 bases and J by 0 bases, and 12 bases separated the two germline ends. This CDR3 spans 15 amino acids. Germline assignment: CDR1 SGHVS and CDR2 FQNEAQ.

The chain has TRBV5-1 and TRBJ2-2, with 9 bases that match TRBD2. J lost 2 bases, V lost 2 bases, and 4 bases had no gene match. The V gene's germline CDR1 is SGHRS and CDR2 YFSETQ. The length of the CDR3 is 16 residues. The DNA of the CDR3 is TGCGCCAGCAGCTTAGGGACTAGCAGTAACACCGGGGAGCTGTTTTTT. It is translated as CASSLGTSSNTGELFF. The full variable domain, completed using reference TRBV5-1 and TRBJ2-2, is KAGVTQTPRYLIKTRGQQVTLSCSPISGHRSVSWYQQTPGQGLQFLFEYFSETQRNKGNFPGRFSGRQFSNSRSEMNVSTLELGDSALYLCASSLGTSSNTGELFFGEGSRLTVL.

The rearrangement joins TRBV27 to TRBJ2-2; 7 bases are shared with TRBD1. The germline CDR1 and CDR2 sequences are MNHEY and SMNVEV (reference sequence). The CDR3 totals 17 residues. The trim removed 3 bases at V and 6 bases at J, leaving 13 bases unmatched. The DNA for the CDR3 is TGTGCCAGCAGTTTTCGGGCGGCAGGGGGACGTGCCGGGGAGCTGTTTTTT. Translated, it gives CASSFRAAGGRAGELFF.

The chain employs TRBV4-3 and TRBJ2-1, with D possibly TRBD1 on 5 matching bases. Per germline, CDR1 LGHNA and CDR2 YSLEER. V was trimmed by 4 bases and J by 0 bases, leaving 10 bases between them. This CDR3 is built from 15 residues. This CDR3 reads CASSPDTFSYNEQFF. DNA of the CDR3: TGCGCCAGCAGCCCGGACACCTTCTCCTACAATGAGCAGTTCTTC.

This clone was seen once. This chain links TRBV5-6 with TRBJ2-1; 12 nucleotides match TRBD1. From germline, CDR1 is SGHDT and CDR2 YYEEEE. Trimming cost V 2 bases and J 6 bases; bases outside gene matches: 3. The CDR3 length is 15 residues. The CDR3 spells CASSFGTGGGNEQFF. CDR3 nucleotides: TGTGCCAGCAGCTTCGGGACAGGGGGCGGCAATGAGCAGTTCTTC. Together with reference TRBV5-6 and TRBJ2-1, the CDR3 gives the full variable domain: DAGVTQSPTHLIKTRGQQVTLRCSPKSGHDTVSWYQQALGQGPQFIFQYYEEEERQRGNFPDRFSGHQFPNYSSELNVNALLLGDSALYLCASSFGTGGGNEQFFGPGTRLTVL.

The chain couples TRBV30 to TRBJ1-4, with unresolved D. The CDR3 covers 13 residues. Per the germline V gene, CDR1 is GTSNPN and CDR2 is SVGIG (reference sequence). The CDR3: CAYGLRVREKLFF. CDR3 coding DNA: TGTGCATATGGACTTAGGGTTCGGGAAAAACTGTTTTTT.

The V and J genes are TRBV15 and TRBJ2-7, with 12 bases lining up with TRBD1. Germline V gives CDR1 LNHNV, CDR2 YYDKDF (reference sequence). V lost 5 bases, J lost 5 bases, and 16 bases stayed unmatched. The CDR3 runs to 18 residues. The CDR3 DNA follows: TGTGCCACCAGCGGGGACAGGGGGCTTGGAGCGGGAGGCGACGAGCAGTACTTC. It encodes CATSGDRGLGAGGDEQYF.

Regarding this clone: The same CDR3 is also encoded by other DNA sequences in this sample. This chain links TRBV11-2 with TRBJ2-7; 7 bases fit TRBD2. Trimming took 1 base from V and 3 from J; bases not matched to a gene: 0. The CDR3 is 13 amino acids. CDR1 is SGHAT and CDR2 is FQNNGV in the germline V gene. The CDR3, as DNA: TGTGCCAGCAGCTTAGGGACTAGCTACGAGCAGTACTTC. Translated, it gives CASSLGTSYEQYF.

The chain employs TRBV6-5 and TRBJ1-5; no definite D call. V was shortened by 8 bases and J by 2 bases, with 16 bases between the two germline ends. Germline V gives CDR1 MNHEY, CDR2 SVGAGI. The CDR3 totals 15 residues. CDR3 residues: CASSDRSGGNQPQHF. The CDR3 bases are TGTGCCAGCTCAGACCGTAGCGGTGGCAATCAGCCCCAGCATTTT.

This chain connects TRBV2 to TRBJ2-7; possibly TRBD1 or TRBD2 for D (6 bases each). The V gene's germline CDR1 is SNHLY and CDR2 FYNNEI. V shed 7 bases and J shed 2 bases, with 15 bases lying between them. CDR3 length: 14 amino acids. The CDR3 is CASMGGSPAYEQYF. DNA for the CDR3: TGTGCCAGCATGGGGGGCAGCCCGGCCTACGAGCAGTACTTC. Full variable domain (rest looked up from reference TRBV2 and TRBJ2-7): EPEVTQTPSHQVTQMGQEVILRCVPISNHLYFYWYRQILGQKVEFLVSFYNNEISEKSEIFDDQFSVERPDGSNFTLKIRSTKLEDSAMYFCASMGGSPAYEQYFGPGTRLTVT.

The genes are TRBV28 and TRBJ2-4; 11 bases align to TRBD2. Germline assignment: CDR1 MDHEN and CDR2 SYDVKM. This CDR3 contains 16 residues. The V and J ends lost 4 bases and 6 bases, in that order; junction bases with no gene match: 8. The CDR3 sequence: CASSSRLAGPLNIQYF. DNA for the CDR3: TGTGCCAGCAGTTCCAGACTAGCGGGACCTTTAAACATTCAGTACTTC.

This clone was seen more than once but under ten times. V is TRBV21-1 and J is TRBJ1-5; TRBD1, the table's D call, lacks a check against the DNA. TRBV21-1 is deemed a pseudogene. CDR3 length: 19 amino acids. The CDR3 spells CASSKVVSGTGGFNQPQHF. The CDR3 bases are TGTGCCAGCAGCAAAGTCGTGTCCGGGACAGGGGGTTTCAATCAGCCCCAGCATTTT.

The chain combines TRBV29-1 with TRBJ1-2; no reliable D call. CDR1 and CDR2 from the germline V gene are SQVTM and ANQGSEA. The CDR3 extends over 12 amino acids. The V end lost 4 bases, the J end lost 7 bases, and 13 bases lay between the germline ends. The CDR3 is CSVGAGKGGYTF. The CDR3 nucleotides are TGCAGCGTTGGCGCTGGGAAGGGTGGCTACACCTTC.